This entry lists 20 T cell receptor beta chains sequenced from one sample in a study of blood T cell repertoires in COVID-19. Data came from immunoSEQ multiplex PCR; TCRdb stores just in-frame clones and leaves some out. The repertoire holds about 100,000 clones, with 75% to 90% as singletons. Sequences were obtained from peripheral blood. These receptors were collected from a man older than 75 with active or convalescent COVID-19.

The chain is built from TRBV5-1 and TRBJ2-7; maybe TRBD2 (5 bases). The CDR3 runs 15 residues. Germline loops: CDR1 SGHRS, CDR2 YFSETQ. Trimming left V 1 base short and J 2 bases short, with 13 bases between. The CDR3 sequence is CASSLSGDKTYEQYF. The CDR3 bases are TGCGCCAGCAGCTTGTCCGGGGATAAGACCTACGAGCAGTACTTC.

The V call is TRBV12-3 or TRBV12-4, the J call TRBJ2-7; TRBD1 is a possible D gene (5 bases). The CDR3 is made up of 13 amino acids. Trimming stripped 8 bases from V and 8 bases from J, with 19 bases between. The CDR3 here is CASRETATGKQYF. The CDR3 DNA is TGTGCCAGCCGTGAGACAGCGACCGGAAAGCAGTACTTC.

This chain links TRBV5-4 with TRBJ1-2; D is uncertain. This CDR3 has 17 residues. Germline CDR1 and CDR2: SGHNT and YYREEE (reference sequence). Trimming removed 4 bases at V and 6 bases at J, with 25 bases between. The CDR3 bases are TGTGCCAGCAGCCCTTTCCGAGGGAATACTCCATTGAATGGCTACACCTTC. It encodes CASSPFRGNTPLNGYTF.

The chain links TRBV28 to TRBJ2-1, with 10 bases lining up with TRBD2. The germline V gene encodes CDR1 MDHEN and CDR2 SYDVKM. J was trimmed by 7 bases and V by 7 bases; bases with no gene match: 22. The CDR3 consists of 19 residues. The CDR3 region has the DNA TGTGCCAGCACCCAAAACCCCCATTCAGCGGGAGGGCTAAAGAATGAGCAGTTCTTC. It codes for CASTQNPHSAGGLKNEQFF.

The chain carries TRBV6-2 or TRBV6-3 and TRBJ2-1; TRBD2 is a possible D gene (6 bases). Trimming took 6 bases from V and 7 from J, leaving 22 bases between them. The germline gives CDR1 MNHEY, CDR2 SVGEGT. This CDR3 has 16 amino acids. This CDR3 is CASSRALTGGSNEQFF. CDR3 coding DNA: TGTGCCAGCAGCCGAGCCTTAACCGGGGGATCGAATGAGCAGTTCTTC.

The chain carries TRBV10-3 and TRBJ1-1, with no clear D. CDR1 ENHRY and CDR2 SYGVKD come from the germline V gene. The CDR3 has 14 amino acids. The V and J ends lost 4 bases and 5 bases respectively, with 14 bases between them. This CDR3 is CAISGQVGMTEAFF. CDR3 nucleotides: TGTGCCATCAGTGGCCAGGTTGGCATGACTGAAGCTTTCTTT.

The rearrangement links TRBV4-3 to TRBJ1-4, with D unresolved. This CDR3 is 15 amino acids long. The germline gives CDR1 LGHNA, CDR2 YSLEER. Trimming removed 1 base from V and 4 bases from J, with 10 bases in between. CDR3 in amino acids: CASSQVRGVNEKLFF. DNA for the CDR3: TGCGCCAGCAGCCAAGTCCGGGGAGTTAATGAAAAACTGTTTTTT.

The CDR3 sequence is CASNTRLRSGTSGRNEQFF. The CDR3 nucleotides are TGTGCCAGTAATACTCGACTTAGATCGGGGACTAGCGGGAGGAATGAGCAGTTCTTC. The chain links TRBV19 to TRBJ2-1; 15 bases fit TRBD2. CDR1 is LNHDA and CDR2 is SQIVND in the germline V gene (reference sequence). J lost 7 bases, V lost 7 bases, and 17 bases had no gene match. This CDR3 is 19 amino acids long.

The V call is TRBV7-9, the J call TRBJ2-2; weak D call: TRBD2 (6 bases). Germline CDR1 reads SEHNR; CDR2 reads FQNEAQ (reference sequence). CDR3 length: 15 residues. V dropped 0 bases and J dropped 6 bases, with 11 bases sitting between them. CDR3 sequence (DNA): TGTGCCAGCAGCTTAGCGGGAGGAGGAGCCGGGGAGCTGTTTTTT. Its protein product is CASSLAGGGAGELFF.

V and J are TRBV3-1 (or the pseudogene TRBV3-2) and TRBJ1-1; D ambiguous. The V gene's germline CDR1 is LGHDT and CDR2 YNNKEL (reference sequence). V was shortened by 6 bases and J by 4 bases, with 9 bases between the two germline ends. This CDR3 has 12 amino acids. CDR3 loop: CASRTRGTEAFF. In DNA, the CDR3 is TGTGCCAGCAGAACGCGGGGCACTGAAGCTTTCTTT.

A single count supports this clone. The V gene is TRBV15, the J gene TRBJ2-3, with 9 bases that match TRBD1. The V gene's germline CDR1 is LNHNV and CDR2 YYDKDF (reference sequence). Losses at the gene ends were 8 bases for V and 2 bases for J; bases not matched to a gene: 8. The CDR3 spans 15 residues. The CDR3 sequence: CATCTGQGNTDTQYF. The CDR3 region has the DNA TGTGCCACCTGTACAGGACAGGGGAACACAGATACGCAGTATTTT.

The CDR3 nucleotides are TGTGCCAGCAGTTTGTCTGCAGCCAGGGAGCAGTACTTC. Its protein is CASSLSAAREQYF. V usage is TRBV12-3 or TRBV12-4 and J usage is TRBJ2-7; D gene uncertain. Trimming pared 3 bases from V and 7 bases from J, leaving 13 bases between. This CDR3 spans 13 amino acids.

The rearrangement uses TRBV4-2 and TRBJ1-6; maybe TRBD1 (5 bases). Germline V CDR1 and CDR2: LGHNA, YNFKEQ. The CDR3 consists of 17 residues. V gave up 0 bases and J gave up 8 bases, with 17 bases separating them. This chain's CDR3 is CASSQDAARQGDSPLHF. The CDR3 DNA follows: TGTGCCAGCAGCCAAGATGCAGCGCGTCAGGGCGATTCACCCCTCCACTTT.

This chain connects TRBV9 to TRBJ2-1; maybe TRBD2 (6 bases). The germline gives CDR1 SGDLS, CDR2 YYNGEE. The length of the CDR3 is 16 residues. The germline V and J ends were trimmed by 3 bases and 1 base, with 14 bases remaining between them. The DNA for the CDR3 is TGTGCCAGCAGCGAGCGTTTAAGCGGGTCCTACAATGAGCAGTTCTTC. It translates to CASSERLSGSYNEQFF.

The V call is TRBV2, the J call TRBJ1-2; D remains unclear. The V gene lost 8 bases and the J gene lost 2 bases, with 9 bases spanning the gap. Germline lookup yields CDR1 SNHLY and CDR2 FYNNEI. The CDR3 consists of 12 residues. In DNA, the CDR3 is TGTGCCAGCGTAGCGGAGAACTATGGCTACACCTTC. This encodes CASVAENYGYTF.

In its sample, this clone was seen a few times. The chain links TRBV10-3 to TRBJ2-2, with 13 positions matching TRBD2. Germline V lookup: CDR1 ENHRY, CDR2 SYGVKD. This CDR3 has 22 amino acids. V trimming: 0 bases; J trimming: 0 bases; junction bases outside the gene matches: 13. CDR3 protein: CAISESMKLAGGPVTNTGELFF. DNA of the CDR3: TGTGCCATCAGTGAGTCTATGAAACTAGCGGGAGGGCCGGTGACGAACACCGGGGAGCTGTTTTTT.

The chain uses TRBV15 and TRBJ2-7; D call uncertain. V lost 3 bases and J 5 bases, leaving 11 bases between the germline ends. CDR3 length: 13 amino acids. Germline CDR1 is LNHNV and CDR2 is YYDKDF (reference sequence). The CDR3 reads CATSSRVGDEQYF. The CDR3 region has the DNA TGTGCCACCAGCAGTCGGGTCGGCGACGAGCAGTACTTC.

This chain links TRBV24-1 with TRBJ2-3; 8 bases are a match to TRBD1. After removal of 5 bases from V and 1 base from J, the junction contained 10 bases not matched to a gene. This CDR3 is built from 17 residues. CDR1 is KGHDR and CDR2 is SFDVKD in the germline V gene. CDR3: CATSVNRGTGRTDTQYF. CDR3 sequence (DNA): TGTGCCACCAGTGTCAACCGCGGGACAGGACGCACAGATACGCAGTATTTT.

This clone was seen a few times. This chain uses TRBV27 with TRBJ1-1; D is unclear. The CDR3 consists of 14 residues. Germline V gene sequence: CDR1 MNHEY, CDR2 SMNVEV (reference sequence). Trimming removed 6 bases from V and 3 bases from J, with 14 bases in between. The CDR3 DNA sequence: TGTGCCAGCAGCTTTCGGGGTAGGGACACTGAAGCTTTCTTT. Protein product: CASSFRGRDTEAFF.

The chain joins TRBV14 to TRBJ2-5; 10 bases are shared with TRBD2. There are 23 residues in the CDR3. Germline lookup yields CDR1 SGHDN and CDR2 FVKESK. The V segment lost 7 bases and the J segment 1 base; nucleotides outside the gene matches: 30. The DNA for the CDR3 is TGTGCCAGCATTTCCTCCTTCGCTAGGGAACTAGCGGGGCGTTACCTTTCCCAAGAGACCCAGTACTTC. It is translated as CASISSFARELAGRYLSQETQYF.